This TCR beta chain was sequenced during a study of T cell responses to AZD1222 COVID-19 vaccine. Study results and caveats: Just a handful of AZD1222 recipients tested seropositive at baseline.

The analysis combined second doses at about 4 or about 12 weeks. About this clone itself: Its target is unknown.

The V and J ends lost 4 bases and 4 bases, in that order; junction bases with no gene match: 13. Germline CDR1 reads SGHNT; CDR2 reads YYREEE (reference sequence). The CDR3 covers 16 residues. Produced via immunoSEQ multiplex PCR; TCRdb's table is partial and in-frame only. The repertoire holds some 180,000 clones, with roughly nine tenths as singletons. The receptor's source is an adult who received the AZD1222 COVID-19 vaccine. The sequences come from peripheral blood, collected 28 days after the second AZD1222 dose. V gene TRBV5-4 combines with J gene TRBJ2-5; TRBD2 matches 7 bases. The CDR3 sequence: CASSLPLGGKVETQYF. For the CDR3, the DNA is TGTGCCAGCAGCCTGCCGTTGGGGGGGAAGGTAGAGACCCAGTACTTC.